The present T cell receptor (beta chain) was sequenced within a study of CD8+ T cells in alopecia areata. Broader study findings: Lesional scalp, especially alopecia totalis/universalis, showed higher clonality than normal scalp. The study found tofacitinib significantly decreased scalp clonality and expanded CD8+ clones among the top 100.

The treatment here: oral pan-JAK inhibitor, 5-10 mg twice daily. V was clipped by 0 bases and J by 0 bases, with 6 bases between them. The V gene's germline CDR1 is SGHRS and CDR2 YFSETQ. The CDR3 length is 15 residues. The sequencing template was cDNA reverse transcribed from extracted RNA. Repertoires were generated with immunoSEQ multiplex PCR, while TCRdb's copy carries only in-frame clones and drops some. The data show under 150,000 clones, less than 60% seen once. This clone was observed a few times. Antigen unknown. Sequencing used CD4+ T cells sorted from blood, obtained at week 24, from a patient treated with tofacitinib. V and J are TRBV5-1 and TRBJ1-4; no clear D gene. This sequence was found in a human donor with alopecia areata. The CDR3 nucleotides read TGCGCCAGCAGCTTGGAACCGGCAACTAATGAAAAACTGTTTTTT. Translating gives CASSLEPATNEKLFF.